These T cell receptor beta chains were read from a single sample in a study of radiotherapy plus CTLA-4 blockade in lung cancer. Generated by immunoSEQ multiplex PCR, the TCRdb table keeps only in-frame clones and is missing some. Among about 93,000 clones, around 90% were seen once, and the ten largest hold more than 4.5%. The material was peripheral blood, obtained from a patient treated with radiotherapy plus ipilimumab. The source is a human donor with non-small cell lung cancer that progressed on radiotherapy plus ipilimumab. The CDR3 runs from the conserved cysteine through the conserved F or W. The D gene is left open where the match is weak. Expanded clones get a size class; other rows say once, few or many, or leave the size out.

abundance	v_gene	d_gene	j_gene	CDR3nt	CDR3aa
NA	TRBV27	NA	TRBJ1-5	TGTGCCAGCAGTTTCCTGGGGGGCAATCAGCCCCAGCATTTT	CASSFLGGNQPQHF
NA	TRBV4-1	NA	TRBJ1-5	TGCGCCAGCAGCCAAGATCAGAATAGCAATCAGCCCCAGCATTTT	CASSQDQNSNQPQHF
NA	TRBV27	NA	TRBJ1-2	TGTGCCAGCAGTTTGGGCGGAGGAGGTTATGGCTACACCTTC	CASSLGGGGYGYTF
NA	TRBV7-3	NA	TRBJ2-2	TGTGCCAGCAGCCCTGGGACTAACACCGGGGAGCTGTTTTTT	CASSPGTNTGELFF
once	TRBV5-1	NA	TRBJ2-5	TGCGCCAGCAGCCCGGACGGGGGCGCAGGGGAGACCCAGTACTTC	CASSPDGGAGETQYF
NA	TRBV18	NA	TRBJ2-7	TGTGCCAGCTCCCCGGAGCTGAGTTCCTACGAGCAGTACTTC	CASSPELSSYEQYF
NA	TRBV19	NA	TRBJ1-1	TGTGCCAGTTCGCGACAGGATCTAAAAACTGAAGCTTTCTTT	CASSRQDLKTEAFF
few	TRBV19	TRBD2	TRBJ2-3	TGTGCCAGTAGTATCCGACTAGCGGGAGTAGATACGCAGTATTTT	CASSIRLAGVDTQYF
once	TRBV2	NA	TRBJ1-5	TGTGCCAGCAGAAGGGGAAGCAATCAGCCCCAGCATTTT	CASRRGSNQPQHF
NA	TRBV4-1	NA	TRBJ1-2	TGCGCCAGCAGCCAAGACTCCGGGAACTATGGCTACACCTTC	CASSQDSGNYGYTF
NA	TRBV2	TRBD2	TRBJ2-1	TGTGCCAGCAGAAGACGACCCCCGGGACTAGCGGGAGGGCATGAGCAGTTCTTC	CASRRRPPGLAGGHEQFF
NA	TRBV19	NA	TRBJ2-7	TGTGCCAGTACCGATTCGAGCATTTCCTACGAGCAGTACTTC	CASTDSSISYEQYF
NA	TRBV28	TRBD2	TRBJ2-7	TGTGCCAGCAGTTTTTCGGGAGGGGCTCCCTACGAGCAGTACTTC	CASSFSGGAPYEQYF
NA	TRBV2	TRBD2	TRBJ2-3	TGTGCCAGCAGTGATGAGCCGGGACTAGCGGATACAGATACGCAGTATTTT	CASSDEPGLADTDTQYF
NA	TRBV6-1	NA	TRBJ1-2	TGTGCCAGCACTTTGAGGGGTTATGATGGCTACACCTTC	CASTLRGYDGYTF
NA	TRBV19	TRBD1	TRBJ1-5	TGTGCCACCCTGGACAGGGCGGCTAATCAGCCCCAGCATTTT	CATLDRAANQPQHF
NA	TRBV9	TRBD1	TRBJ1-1	TGTGCCAGCAATAAAGGGGGCGCGGGTTTTGAAGCTTTCTTT	CASNKGGAGFEAFF
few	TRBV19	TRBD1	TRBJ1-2	TGTGCCAGCAGAACACCGGGACAGGGGAACTATGGCTACACCTTC	CASRTPGQGNYGYTF
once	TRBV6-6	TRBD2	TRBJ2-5	TGTGCCAGCAGTACACTAGCGGGAGCAGAGACCCAGTACTTC	CASSTLAGAETQYF
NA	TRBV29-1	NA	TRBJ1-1	TGCAGCGTCAGGAGTACCCGGGACACTGAAGCTTTCTTT	CSVRSTRDTEAFF
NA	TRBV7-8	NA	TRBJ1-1	TGTGCCAGCAGCCTAAGTGTGAACACTGAAGCTTTCTTT	CASSLSVNTEAFF
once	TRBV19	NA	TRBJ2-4	TGTGCCAGTAGTACGGCGAGCGGTGGGATTGACATTCAGTACTTC	CASSTASGGIDIQYF
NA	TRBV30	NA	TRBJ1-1	TGTGCCTGGAGTAGGACCACTGAAGCTTTCTTT	CAWSRTTEAFF
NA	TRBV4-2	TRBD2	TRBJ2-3	TGTGCCAGCAGCCAAGAGACCCTAGCGGGAGGTGTAGATACGCAGTATTTT	CASSQETLAGGVDTQYF
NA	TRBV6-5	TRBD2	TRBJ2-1	TGTGCCAGCAGTTACTCACCCGCGGGAGCTGGAGATGAGCAGTTCTTC	CASSYSPAGAGDEQFF
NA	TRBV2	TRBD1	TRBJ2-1	TGTGCCAGCAGCGAGACAGGGGGCTCCTACAATGAGCAGTTCTTC	CASSETGGSYNEQFF
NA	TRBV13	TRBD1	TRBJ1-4	TGTGCCAGCAGCCTGGGGTCCGGGACAGGGGTGGAAAAACTGTTTTTT	CASSLGSGTGVEKLFF
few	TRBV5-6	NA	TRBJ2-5	TGTGCCAGCAGCTTGGCACAAGAGACCCAGTACTTC	CASSLAQETQYF
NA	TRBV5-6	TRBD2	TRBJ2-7	TGTGCCAGCAGCTTGGCACTGGGCAGCGGGAGGCAGTACGAGCAGTACTTC	CASSLALGSGRQYEQYF
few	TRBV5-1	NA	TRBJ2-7	TGCGCCAGCAGCTTGTTAGGGGACGAGCAGTACTTC	CASSLLGDEQYF
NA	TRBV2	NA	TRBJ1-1	TGTGCCAGCAGTAGGGCGAACACTGAAGCTTTCTTT	CASSRANTEAFF
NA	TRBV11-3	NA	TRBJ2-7	TGTGCCAGCAGCTCAGGGGTTGAGCAGTACTTC	CASSSGVEQYF
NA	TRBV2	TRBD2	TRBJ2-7	TGTGCCAGCAGAGTACTAGCGGGAGGGGGCGAGCAGTACTTC	CASRVLAGGGEQYF